This TCR beta chain is drawn from a study of post-analysis software for immune sequencing data. Findings and caveats of the study: There were about 5 TRBV segments more frequent in patients than controls, and TRBV5-6, TRBV5-1 and TRBV20-1 were among them. F measure showed strong co-clustering of same-batch samples. For normalized Chao1 diversity, multiple sclerosis patients scored significantly lower than controls did.

Concerning this clonotype: Its antigen is not identified.

Researchers reported that TCR beta cDNA libraries carried unique molecular identifiers. In TCRdb, the PCR reads were re-called with MiXCR into one record per CDR3 protein. The sample lists roughly 180,000 distinct CDR3 sequences, 25% to 35% seen once, with about 1.6% in the top ten. Trimming at V came to 4 bases and at J to 7 bases, leaving 2 bases not matched to a gene. The CDR3 has 13 amino acids. Per the germline V gene, CDR1 is DFQATT and CDR2 is SNEGSKA (reference sequence). The origin of this receptor is a girl aged 5 to 17 with multiple sclerosis. The chain recombines TRBV20-1 with TRBJ2-1, with 12 positions matching TRBD2. Sequenced material: blood. DNA for the CDR3: TGCAGTGCTACTAGCGGGAGGGGTAATGAGCAGTTCTTC. Amino acids: CSATSGRGNEQFF.